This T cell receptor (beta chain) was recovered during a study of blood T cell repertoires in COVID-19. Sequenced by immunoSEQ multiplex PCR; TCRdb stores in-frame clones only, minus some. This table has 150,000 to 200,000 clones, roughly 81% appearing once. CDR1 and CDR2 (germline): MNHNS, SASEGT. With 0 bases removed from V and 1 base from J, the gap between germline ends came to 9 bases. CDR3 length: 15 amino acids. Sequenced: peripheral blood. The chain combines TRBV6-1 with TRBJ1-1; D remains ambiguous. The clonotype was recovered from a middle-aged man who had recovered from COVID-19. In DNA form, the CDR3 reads TGTGCCAGCAGTGAAGCGGCGGAGGGGAACACTGAAGCTTTCTTT. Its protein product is CASSEAAEGNTEAFF.